This T cell receptor (beta chain) was captured by sequencing in a study of Tregs in tolerant kidney transplant recipients. Concerning this clone: Its antigen remains unidentified.

Study-level findings and limits: Validation in larger populations is needed because few patients were studied.

Here immunoSEQ multiplex PCR was the method, and the copy in TCRdb shows in-frame clones only, minus some. The repertoire holds about 240,000 clones, with more than 65% as singletons. The V and J ends lost 3 bases and 6 bases respectively, with 17 bases between them. CDR3 length: 16 residues. CDR1 is LNHDA and CDR2 is SQIVND in the germline V gene (reference sequence). The sequencing sample was made of CD4+ T cells from blood. The chain couples TRBV19 to TRBJ2-2; weak D call: TRBD1 (6 bases). The receptor was isolated from a human donor in good health. The chain's CDR3 is CASSMPRGHGAGELFF. The CDR3 DNA reads as TGTGCCAGTAGTATGCCTCGGGGACACGGGGCCGGGGAGCTGTTTTTT.